Listed here are 7 T cell receptor beta chains from one sample, sequenced in a study of type 1 and type 2 diabetes patients. The PCR template was genomic DNA. The TCR beta CDR3 region was amplified using 30 forward and 13 reverse primers. One entry per CDR3 protein, called by TCRdb with MiXCR from the multiplex PCR reads. Here the sample spans about 290,000 distinct CDR3 sequences, 45% to 60% being singletons. Sequencing used peripheral blood mononuclear cells (PBMCs). These TCRs come from a man in his late teens or twenties with type 2 diabetes.

The V gene is TRBV12-3 or TRBV12-4, the J gene TRBJ1-6; 7 bases line up with TRBD1. J gave up 8 bases and V 5 bases, and 3 bases lay outside the gene matches. This CDR3 is 13 amino acids long. The CDR3 sequence: CASSLDRDSPLHF. In DNA form, the CDR3 reads TGTGCCAGCAGTCTCGACAGGGATTCACCCCTCCACTTT.

CDR3 amino acids: CASSLGYRRNTEAFF. As DNA, the CDR3 is TGTGCCAGCAGCTTAGGGTATCGGCGTAACACTGAAGCTTTCTTT. This sequence joins TRBV7-8 and TRBJ1-1; D call uncertain. Germline loops: CDR1 SGHVS, CDR2 FQNEAQ. V was shortened by 1 base and J by 2 bases, with 11 bases between the two germline ends. The CDR3 is 15 amino acids.

The chain has TRBV7-4 and TRBJ2-5; TRBD2 agrees at 9 bases. J was trimmed by 5 bases and V by 5 bases; bases with no gene match: 9. The CDR3 is 15 residues long. Germline loops: CDR1 SGHVT, CDR2 SQSDAQ. Here the CDR3 reads CASSVGLAGMETQYF. The CDR3 DNA follows: TGTGCCAGCAGCGTAGGGCTAGCGGGAATGGAGACCCAGTACTTC.

This clonotype came up a few times. The chain links TRBV30 to TRBJ1-1, with D perhaps matching TRBD1 (5 bases). The germline V gene encodes CDR1 GTSNPN and CDR2 SVGIG (reference sequence). Trimming shortened V by 5 bases and J by 3 bases, and 7 bases separated the two germline ends. This CDR3 has 11 residues. CDR3 DNA sequence: TGTGCCTGGGGAGGGGACACTGAAGCTTTCTTT. Its translation: CAWGGDTEAFF.

This clonotype turned up a few times. The chain uses TRBV2 and TRBJ2-3, with D unclear. Per germline, CDR1 SNHLY and CDR2 FYNNEI. V was pared by 8 bases and J by 0 bases, with 15 bases between. There are 15 residues in the CDR3. CDR3 nucleotide sequence: TGTGCCAGCTGGAACGGTTACAGCAGCACAGATACGCAGTATTTT. Translation gives CASWNGYSSTDTQYF.

The V gene is TRBV19, the J gene TRBJ1-2; tentative D call: TRBD1 (6 bases). The CDR3 spans 16 residues. Germline V CDR1 and CDR2: LNHDA, SQIVND (reference sequence). The V end was cut by 9 bases, the J end by 1 base, with 21 bases between. CDR3 nucleotides: TGTGCCAGCCAGGAAGGGGGACTCACAAATAACTATGGCTACACCTTC. It specifies CASQEGGLTNNYGYTF.

The chain employs TRBV12-5 and TRBJ2-3; 7 positions agree with TRBD1. This CDR3 is built from 13 residues. Germline CDR1 reads LGHNT; CDR2 reads FRNRAP. The V gene end was trimmed by 5 bases and the J gene end by 2 bases; junction bases not matched to a gene: 1. The CDR3 sequence: CASGGTVTDTQYF. CDR3 sequence (DNA): TGTGCTAGTGGTGGGACAGTCACAGATACGCAGTATTTT. The complete variable domain, with remaining parts taken from reference TRBV12-5 and TRBJ2-3, reads DARVTQTPRHKVTEMGQEVTMRCQPILGHNTVFWYRQTMMQGLELLAYFRNRAPLDDSGMPKDRFSAEMPDATLATLKIQPSEPRDSAVYFCASGGTVTDTQYFGPGTRLTVL.